This entry describes one T cell receptor beta chain. The germline V gene has CDR1 MNHEY and CDR2 SVGEGT. V lost 2 bases to trimming and J lost 7 bases; unmatched junction nucleotides: 3. This CDR3 region has 15 residues. The data were obtained in a study of blood T cell repertoires in COVID-19. In the study overall: PBMCs, B-cell-depleted T cells, or T cells were the source of the cDNA or gDNA that made up the material.

Original handling: Estimation of nucleated cell counts was performed using reference gene primer amplification. Only in-frame clones appear in the TCRdb table, and some are missing; sequencing was by immunoSEQ multiplex PCR. V, J and clone size were drawn from that table, and D and trimming were deduced from the DNA. The table has some 150,000 clones, around 76% seen once; the top ten hold approximately 9.1%. V and J are TRBV6-2 or TRBV6-3 and TRBJ1-6; 9 positions match TRBD1. This clonotype originated in a woman in her seventies with acute or convalescent COVID-19. The sample was peripheral blood. The CDR3 loop is CASSYTGQGNSPLHF. CDR3 sequence (DNA): TGTGCCAGCAGTTACACCGGACAGGGGAATTCACCCCTCCACTTT.